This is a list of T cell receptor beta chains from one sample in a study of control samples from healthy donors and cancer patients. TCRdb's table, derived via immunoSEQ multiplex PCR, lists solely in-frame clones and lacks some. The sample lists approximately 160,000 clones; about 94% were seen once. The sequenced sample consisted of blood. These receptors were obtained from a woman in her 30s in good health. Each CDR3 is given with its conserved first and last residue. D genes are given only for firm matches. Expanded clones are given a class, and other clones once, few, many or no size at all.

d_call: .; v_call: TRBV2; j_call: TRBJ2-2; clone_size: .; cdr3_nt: TGTGCCAGCAGTGCAGGGAACACCGGGGAGCTGTTTTTT; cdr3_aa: CASSAGNTGELFF
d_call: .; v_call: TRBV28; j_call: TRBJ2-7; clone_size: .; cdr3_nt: TGTGCCAGCAGTTCAGGATTACTAAGGGAGCAGTACTTC; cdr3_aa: CASSSGLLREQYF
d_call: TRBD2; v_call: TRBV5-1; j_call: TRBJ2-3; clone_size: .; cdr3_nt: TGCGCCAGCAGCTTAGCGGGAGGGGAAGATACGCAGTATTTT; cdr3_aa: CASSLAGGEDTQYF
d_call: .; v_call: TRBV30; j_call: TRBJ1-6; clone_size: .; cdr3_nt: TGTGCCTGGAGTGTTAAGGGCAGGGGCAATAATTCACCCCTCCACTTT; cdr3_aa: CAWSVKGRGNNSPLHF
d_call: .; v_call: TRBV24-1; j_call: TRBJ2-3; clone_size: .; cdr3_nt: TGTGCCACCGCCTCGAGCACAGATACGCAGTATTTT; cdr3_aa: CATASSTDTQYF
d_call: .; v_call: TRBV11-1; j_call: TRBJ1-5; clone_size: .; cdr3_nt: TGTGCCAGCAGCTTAGCCCCGACGGGCCAGCCCCAGCATTTT; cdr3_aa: CASSLAPTGQPQHF
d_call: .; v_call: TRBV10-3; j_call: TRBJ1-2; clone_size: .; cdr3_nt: TGTGCCACCAGCGGGGGGCTCAATGGCTACACCTTC; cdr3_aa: CATSGGLNGYTF
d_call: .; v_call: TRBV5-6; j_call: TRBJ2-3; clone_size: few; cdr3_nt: TGTGCCAGCAGCCCCAAGAGCAACACAGATACGCAGTATTTT; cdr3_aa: CASSPKSNTDTQYF
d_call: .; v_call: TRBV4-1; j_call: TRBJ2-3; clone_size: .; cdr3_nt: TGCGCCAGCAGGGACGGGACCTTAGAAGATACGCAGTATTTT; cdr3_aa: CASRDGTLEDTQYF
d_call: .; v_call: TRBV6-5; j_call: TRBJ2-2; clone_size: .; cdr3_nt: TGTGCCAGCAGTTCCTCCAGGGGCTACACCGGGGAGCTGTTTTTT; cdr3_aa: CASSSSRGYTGELFF
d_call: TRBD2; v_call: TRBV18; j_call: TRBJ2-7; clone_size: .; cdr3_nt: TGTGCCAGCTCACCGCGGACTAGCGGGACCTACGAGCAGTACTTC; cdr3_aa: CASSPRTSGTYEQYF
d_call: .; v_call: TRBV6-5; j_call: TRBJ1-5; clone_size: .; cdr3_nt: TGTGCCAGCAGTTACTCCCTCGCGCAGCCCCAGCATTTT; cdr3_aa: CASSYSLAQPQHF
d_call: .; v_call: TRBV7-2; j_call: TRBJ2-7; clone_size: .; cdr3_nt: TGTGCCAGCAGCTTAGCTAGCGGACCCTCCTACGAGCAGTACTTC; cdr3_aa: CASSLASGPSYEQYF
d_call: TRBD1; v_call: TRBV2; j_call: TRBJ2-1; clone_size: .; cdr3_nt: TGTGCCAGCAGCTCCACAGGGGGAAATGAGCAGTTCTTC; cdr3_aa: CASSSTGGNEQFF
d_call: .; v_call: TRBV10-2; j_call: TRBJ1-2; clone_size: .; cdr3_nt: TGCGCCAGCAGGGACCAGGGGCGAAACTATGGCTACACCTTC; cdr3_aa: CASRDQGRNYGYTF
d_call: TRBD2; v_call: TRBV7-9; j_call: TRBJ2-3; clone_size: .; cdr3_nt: TGTGCCAGCAGCTCACCTTGGGGACTAGGTGGAAATACGCAGTATTTT; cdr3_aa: CASSSPWGLGGNTQYF
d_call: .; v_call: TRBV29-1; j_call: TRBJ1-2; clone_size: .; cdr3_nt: TGCAGCGTTCGTGTTCTTGGGACGGTGGGTAGCGGCTACACCTTC; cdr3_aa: CSVRVLGTVGSGYTF
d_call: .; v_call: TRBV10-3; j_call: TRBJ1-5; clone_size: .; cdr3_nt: TGTGCCATCAGTGCAGGGGCCGGTCAGCCCCAGCATTTT; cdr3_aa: CAISAGAGQPQHF
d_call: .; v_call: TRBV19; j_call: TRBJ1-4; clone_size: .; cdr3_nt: TGTGCCAGTAGTGGTTGGGGATTCAGGGAAAAACTGTTTTTT; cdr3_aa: CASSGWGFREKLFF
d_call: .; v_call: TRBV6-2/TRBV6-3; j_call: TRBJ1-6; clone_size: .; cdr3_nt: TGTGCCAGCAGTTACTCGCAGGGTAATTCACCCCTCCACTTT; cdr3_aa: CASSYSQGNSPLHF
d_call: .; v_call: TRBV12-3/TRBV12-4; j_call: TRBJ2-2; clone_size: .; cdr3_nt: TGTGCCAGCGTCGGGTTAAACACCGGGGAGCTGTTTTTT; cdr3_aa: CASVGLNTGELFF
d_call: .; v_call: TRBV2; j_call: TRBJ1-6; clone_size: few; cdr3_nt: TGTGCCAGCAGCGATGCCCGGACACCGTCACCCCTCCACTTT; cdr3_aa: CASSDARTPSPLHF
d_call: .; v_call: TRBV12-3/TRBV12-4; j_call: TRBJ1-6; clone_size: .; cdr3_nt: TGTGCCAGCAGTCAGGGGTCAACCCTCCACTTT; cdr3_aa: CASSQGSTLHF
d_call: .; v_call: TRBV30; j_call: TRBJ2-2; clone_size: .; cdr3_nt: TGTGCCTGGAGTGAAACTTCCAACACCGGGGAGCTGTTTTTT; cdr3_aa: CAWSETSNTGELFF
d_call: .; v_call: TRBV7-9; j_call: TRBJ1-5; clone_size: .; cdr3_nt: TGTGCCAGCAGCTTAGATAGGGCTGGGCCCGAACATCAGCCCCAGCATTTT; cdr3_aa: CASSLDRAGPEHQPQHF
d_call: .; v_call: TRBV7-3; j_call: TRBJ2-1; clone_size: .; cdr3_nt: TGTGCCAGCAGCTCCGCTCAGACTCGTTCGGGTGAGCAGTTCTTC; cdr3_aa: CASSSAQTRSGEQFF
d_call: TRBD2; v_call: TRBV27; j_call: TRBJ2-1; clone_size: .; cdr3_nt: TGTGCCAGCAGCCTATCCCCAGCGGGGGCCTACAATGAGCAGTTCTTC; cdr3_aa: CASSLSPAGAYNEQFF
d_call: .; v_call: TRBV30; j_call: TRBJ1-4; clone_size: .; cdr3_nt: TGTGCCTGGAACCAAGACCGTGAAAAACTGTTTTTT; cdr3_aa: CAWNQDREKLFF
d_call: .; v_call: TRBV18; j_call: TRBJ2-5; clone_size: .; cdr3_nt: TGTGCCAGCTCACCACTACAAGAGACCCAGTACTTC; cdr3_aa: CASSPLQETQYF
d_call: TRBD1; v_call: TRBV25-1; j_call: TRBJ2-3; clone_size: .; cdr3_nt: TGTGCCAGCAGTGGAACCGGGACAGGGGGAATAGATACGCAGTATTTT; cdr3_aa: CASSGTGTGGIDTQYF
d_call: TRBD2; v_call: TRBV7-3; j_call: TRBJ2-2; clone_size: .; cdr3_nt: TGTGCCAGCAGCTTACCCTTAGCGGGAACGAACACCGGGGAGCTGTTTTTT; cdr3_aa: CASSLPLAGTNTGELFF
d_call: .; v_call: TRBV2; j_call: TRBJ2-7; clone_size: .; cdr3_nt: TGTGCCAGCAGTGAAGTGGGCAGGGTGGGGGAGCAGTACTTC; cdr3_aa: CASSEVGRVGEQYF
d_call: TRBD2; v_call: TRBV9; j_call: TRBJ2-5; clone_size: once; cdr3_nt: TGTGCCAGCAGCGCGCTAGGGACTAGCGGGATGGCGGAGACCCAGTACTTC; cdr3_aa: CASSALGTSGMAETQYF
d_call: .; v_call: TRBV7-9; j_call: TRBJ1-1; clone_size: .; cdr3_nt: TGTGCCAGCAGCCCGCGACAGAACACTGAAGCTTTCTTT; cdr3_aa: CASSPRQNTEAFF
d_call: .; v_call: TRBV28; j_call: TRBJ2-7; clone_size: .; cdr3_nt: TGTGCCAGCAGTTTAGGAGGAGGCCCAGCCTACGAGCAGTACTTC; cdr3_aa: CASSLGGGPAYEQYF
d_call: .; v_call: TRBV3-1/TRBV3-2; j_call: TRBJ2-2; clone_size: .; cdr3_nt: TGTGCCAGCAGCCAAGTGCCGGGTGTTAACACCGGGGAGCTGTTTTTT; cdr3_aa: CASSQVPGVNTGELFF
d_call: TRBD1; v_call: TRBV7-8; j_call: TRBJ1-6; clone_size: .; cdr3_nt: TGTGCCAGCAGTTCCGCGGGGCAGGGGGCCTCACCCCTCCACTTT; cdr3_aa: CASSSAGQGASPLHF
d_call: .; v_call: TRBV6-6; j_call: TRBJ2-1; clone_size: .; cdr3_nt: TGTGCCAGCAGTTTTGGTGAGCAGTTCTTC; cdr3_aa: CASSFGEQFF
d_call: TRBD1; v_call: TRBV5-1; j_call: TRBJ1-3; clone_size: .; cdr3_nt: TGCGCCAGCAGCTTACAGGGGGATGGAAACACCATATATTTT; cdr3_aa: CASSLQGDGNTIYF
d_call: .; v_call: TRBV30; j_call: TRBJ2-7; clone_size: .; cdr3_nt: TGTGCCTGGAGTGAGGGAAACTTCGGCTCCTACGAGCAGTACTTC; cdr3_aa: CAWSEGNFGSYEQYF
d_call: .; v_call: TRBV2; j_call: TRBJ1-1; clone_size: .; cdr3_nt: TGTGCCAGCAGTGATAAGGGAGGAAACACTGAAGCTTTCTTT; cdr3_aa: CASSDKGGNTEAFF
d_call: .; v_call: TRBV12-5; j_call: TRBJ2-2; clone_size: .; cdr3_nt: TGTGCTAGTGCCCCAGGGAGTTTCGCGAACACCGGGGAGCTGTTTTTT; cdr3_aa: CASAPGSFANTGELFF
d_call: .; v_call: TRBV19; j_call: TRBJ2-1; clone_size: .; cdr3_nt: TGTGCCAGTACAAACAGCCTAAATGAGCAGTTCTTC; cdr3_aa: CASTNSLNEQFF
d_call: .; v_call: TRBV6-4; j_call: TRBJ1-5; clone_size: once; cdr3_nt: TGTGCCAGGATGGGTCAGCCCCAGCATTTT; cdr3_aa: CARMGQPQHF
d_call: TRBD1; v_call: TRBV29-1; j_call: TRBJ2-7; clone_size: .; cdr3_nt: TGCAGCGCAACGGGACAGAATAGTTACGAGCAGTACTTC; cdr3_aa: CSATGQNSYEQYF
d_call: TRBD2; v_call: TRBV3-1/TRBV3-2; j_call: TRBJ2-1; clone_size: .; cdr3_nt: TGTGCCAGCAGCCCCGGACTAGCGGGACGGAATGAGCAGTTCTTC; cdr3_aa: CASSPGLAGRNEQFF
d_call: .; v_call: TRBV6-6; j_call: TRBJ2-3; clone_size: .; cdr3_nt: TGTGCCAGCAGTTTGTGGGCTACAGATACGCAGTATTTT; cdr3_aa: CASSLWATDTQYF